This T cell receptor (beta chain) was sequenced for a study of cytomegalovirus exposure and HLA in healthy donors. CDR3 length: 14 residues. V was pared by 10 bases and J by 4 bases, with 17 bases between. Germline V gene lookup returns CDR1 SGHAT and CDR2 FQNNGV. The PCR employed 60 Vbeta primers together with 13 Jbeta primers. Repertoires were generated with immunoSEQ multiplex PCR, while TCRdb's copy carries only in-frame clones and drops some. The table shows approximately 180,000 clones, with about four fifths occurring only once. The sequence came from a woman in her forties or fifties in good health and CMV-seronegative. The gene calls are TRBV11-2 and TRBJ2-1, with TRBD2 as a possible D gene (6 bases). The sequenced sample consisted of PBMCs. CDR3 amino acids: CAIALGEVYNEQFF. CDR3 nucleotides: TGTGCCATTGCGTTGGGGGAGGTATACAATGAGCAGTTCTTC.